The 17 T cell receptor beta chains below were found in one sample sequenced in a study of T cell responses to AZD1222 COVID-19 vaccine. Sequencing used immunoSEQ multiplex PCR; TCRdb keeps in-frame clones, though not all of them. The sample lists 120,000 or so clones, about 90% occurring once. Specimen: peripheral blood, collected 28 days after the second AZD1222 dose. The receptor set was obtained from an adult who received the AZD1222 COVID-19 vaccine.

V gene TRBV18 combines with J gene TRBJ1-2; the D is unclear. The length of the CDR3 is 13 residues. Trimming pared 6 bases from V and 8 bases from J, leaving 16 bases between. The germline V gene encodes CDR1 KGHSH and CDR2 LQKENI. CDR3 amino acids: CASSPSVVEGYTF. CDR3 DNA: TGTGCCAGCTCCCCGTCGGTGGTCGAAGGCTACACCTTC.

This sequence joins TRBV12-3 or TRBV12-4 and TRBJ2-2; no firm D call. V dropped 1 base and J dropped 11 bases, with 5 bases sitting between them. CDR3 length: 11 residues. The CDR3, as DNA: TGTGCCAGCAGTTTAGGGGCCGAGCTGTTTTTT. The encoded protein is CASSLGAELFF.

CDR3 nucleotide sequence: TGCGCCAGCAGCCAAGATTTGAGAGGGGGAGAGACCCAGTACTTC. Translating it yields CASSQDLRGGETQYF. The chain recombines TRBV4-1 with TRBJ2-5, with D possibly matching TRBD1 (6 bases). Per germline, CDR1 MGHRA and CDR2 YSYEKL. The CDR3 runs 15 residues. Trimming left V 0 bases short and J 4 bases short, with 12 bases between.

This clone appeared once. The J gene is TRBJ1-3, the V gene TRBV5-1; 7 nucleotides line up with TRBD1. With V trimmed by 4 bases and J by 0 bases, 7 bases remained unmatched. This CDR3 contains 16 residues. Germline values: CDR1 SGHRS, CDR2 YFSETQ. CDR3 residues: CASSRGDSNSGNTIYF. As DNA, the CDR3 is TGCGCCAGCAGCCGGGGGGACAGCAACTCTGGAAACACCATATATTTT.

The J gene is TRBJ1-6, the V gene TRBV11-2, with 7 bases identical to TRBD1. The length of the CDR3 is 14 residues. Trimming took 5 bases from V and 7 from J; bases not matched to a gene: 5. Per germline, CDR1 SGHAT and CDR2 FQNNGV. This chain's CDR3 is CASSPQTGNSPLHF. DNA for the CDR3: TGTGCCAGCAGCCCGCAGACAGGGAATTCACCCCTCCACTTT.

This clone was found once. The chain carries TRBV29-1 and TRBJ1-1; 9 positions match TRBD1. CDR1 and CDR2 (germline): SQVTM, ANQGSEA. The CDR3 has 21 amino acids. The V and J ends lost 1 base and 5 bases, in that order; junction bases with no gene match: 26. CDR3 coding DNA: TGCAGCGTTGAAGCCCGGAGACGGGACAGGGAACCGGCGGGAGCGGGGACTGAAGCTTTCTTT. It codes for CSVEARRRDREPAGAGTEAFF.

The rearrangement uses TRBV7-2 and TRBJ2-7; possible D gene TRBD2, 6 bases. From germline, CDR1 is SGHTA and CDR2 FQGNSA. Trimming removed 1 base at V and 4 bases at J, with 14 bases between. The CDR3 sequence is 15 residues long. The CDR3 spells CASSLGAGYLYEQYF. In nucleotides, the CDR3 is TGTGCCAGCAGCTTAGGGGCGGGGTATCTTTACGAGCAGTACTTC.

This clone has just one count. The chain has TRBV9 and TRBJ2-5; D unclear. CDR1 and CDR2 (germline): SGDLS, YYNGEE. Trimming took 0 bases from V and 2 from J, leaving 11 bases between them. This CDR3 has 15 amino acids. This chain's CDR3 is CASSVGPAGQETQYF. The CDR3 region has the DNA TGTGCCAGCAGCGTAGGTCCAGCTGGACAAGAGACCCAGTACTTC.

The genes are TRBV11-1 and TRBJ1-1; no reliable D call. Germline V gives CDR1 SGHAT, CDR2 FQDESV (reference sequence). V shed 2 bases and J shed 1 base, with 5 bases lying between them. The CDR3 length is 13 residues. Here the CDR3 DNA reads TGTGCCAGCAGCTTACAGCCGAACACTGAAGCTTTCTTT. The encoded protein is CASSLQPNTEAFF. Looking up the rest from reference TRBV11-1 and TRBJ1-1 gives the full variable domain: EAEVAQSPRYKITEKSQAVAFWCDPISGHATLYWYRQILGQGPELLVQFQDESVVDDSQLPKDRFSAERLKGVDSTLKIQPAELGDSAMYLCASSLQPNTEAFFGQGTRLTVV.

The CDR3 bases are TGTGCCAGCAGCGTAGGAGGGGGCTTCCTCTATGGCTACACCTTC. This translates into CASSVGGGFLYGYTF. The chain combines TRBV9 with TRBJ1-2; TRBD1 aligns across 7 bases. With 0 bases clipped from V and 4 bases from J, the junction kept 6 bases outside the gene matches. Germline V lookup: CDR1 SGDLS, CDR2 YYNGEE. The CDR3 has 15 residues.

J is TRBJ2-7 and V is TRBV19; D is possibly TRBD2 (6 bases). V was trimmed by 6 bases and J by 1 base, leaving 10 bases between them. Germline V gene lookup returns CDR1 LNHDA and CDR2 SQIVND (reference sequence). This CDR3 is built from 13 residues. CDR3 region: CASSRDSSYEQYF. DNA for the CDR3: TGTGCCAGTAGCAGGGACTCTTCCTACGAGCAGTACTTC.

This clone has only a few counts. In DNA form, the CDR3 reads TGCGCCAGCAGCGACACACAGGGGGTATCGAACGAGCAGTACTTC. It specifies CASSDTQGVSNEQYF. V and J are TRBV4-1 and TRBJ2-7; 8 positions agree with TRBD1. The CDR3 length is 15 residues. V gave up 5 bases and J gave up 5 bases; unmatched junction bases: 11. CDR1 MGHRA and CDR2 YSYEKL come from the germline V gene.

This clone was picked up one time. The V and J genes are TRBV27 and TRBJ1-2; D is possibly TRBD1 (6 bases). Germline CDR1 and CDR2: MNHEY and SMNVEV (reference sequence). V dropped 6 bases and J dropped 5 bases, with 10 bases sitting between them. This CDR3 is 12 amino acids long. The CDR3 sequence: CASSPDRYGYTF. DNA of the CDR3: TGTGCCAGCAGCCCCGACAGGTATGGCTACACCTTC.

The rearrangement joins TRBV18 to TRBJ1-4; weak D call: TRBD1 (6 bases). Per germline, CDR1 KGHSH and CDR2 LQKENI. CDR3 size: 18 residues. Trimming cost V 2 bases and J 4 bases, with 20 bases left between them. The CDR3 loop reads CASSPGGALTGSNEKLFF. As DNA, the CDR3 is TGTGCCAGCTCACCAGGGGGCGCTTTGACGGGGAGTAATGAAAAACTGTTTTTT.

This clone has a handful of counts. J is TRBJ1-4 and V is TRBV10-2; 9 nucleotides line up with TRBD1. V shed 8 bases, J shed 7 bases, and the junction held 8 bases outside the gene matches. CDR3 length equals 14 residues. Germline CDR1 and CDR2: WSHSY and SAAADI. CDR3 sequence: CASGVDRGAEKLFF. As DNA, the CDR3 is TGCGCCAGCGGGGTTGACAGGGGGGCTGAAAAACTGTTTTTT.

Only one count was recorded for this clone. V usage is TRBV7-2 and J usage is TRBJ2-3; 10 nucleotides line up with TRBD2. CDR1 and CDR2 from the germline V gene are SGHTA and FQGNSA. The CDR3 totals 15 residues. V dropped 1 base and J dropped 4; count of bases not matched to a gene: 2. CDR3 sequence reads: CASSLGGTSADTQYF. CDR3 coding DNA: TGTGCCAGCAGCTTAGGAGGGACTAGCGCAGATACGCAGTATTTT.

Written as DNA, the CDR3 is TGCAGCGTTGGGAAAAGGAATGCCGGGGAGCTGTTTTTT. Translating it yields CSVGKRNAGELFF. The rearrangement uses TRBV29-1 and TRBJ2-2; no clear D. The V and J ends lost 4 bases and 6 bases respectively, with 12 bases between them. Per germline, CDR1 SQVTM and CDR2 ANQGSEA. CDR3 length: 13 residues.